This T cell receptor beta chain was sequenced in a study of T cell responses to AZD1222 COVID-19 vaccine. Study-wide results and caveats: The study sampled repertoires only after the peak T cell response.

The CDR3 is 15 amino acids. From germline, CDR1 is SNHLY and CDR2 FYNNEI. Between the trimmed V and J ends, which lost 5 bases and 4 bases, there was a span of 16 bases. The data were produced by immunoSEQ multiplex PCR, yet TCRdb's version contains in-frame clones alone and is incomplete. The table shows almost 95,000 clones, with 85% occurring only once. A few counts support this clone. Its specificity is not known. The chain is built from TRBV2 and TRBJ2-3; D is unclear. The TCR sequence derives from an adult who received the AZD1222 COVID-19 vaccine. The sample was peripheral blood, taken 28 days after the second AZD1222 dose. The CDR3 coding sequence is TGTGCCAGCAGTAAGTCCCCGGACGTTTCAGATACGCAGTATTTT. Translating it yields CASSKSPDVSDTQYF.